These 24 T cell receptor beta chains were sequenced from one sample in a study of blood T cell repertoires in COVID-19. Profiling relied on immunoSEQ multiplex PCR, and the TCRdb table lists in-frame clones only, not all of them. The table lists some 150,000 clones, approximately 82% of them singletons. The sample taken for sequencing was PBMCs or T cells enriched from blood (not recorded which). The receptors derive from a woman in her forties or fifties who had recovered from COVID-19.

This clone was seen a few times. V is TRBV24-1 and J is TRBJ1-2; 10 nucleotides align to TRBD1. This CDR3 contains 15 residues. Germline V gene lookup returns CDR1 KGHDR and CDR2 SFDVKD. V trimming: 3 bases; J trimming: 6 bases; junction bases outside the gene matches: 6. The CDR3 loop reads CATSDPSGQGDGYTF. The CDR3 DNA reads TGTGCCACCAGTGATCCGTCTGGACAGGGGGATGGCTACACCTTC.

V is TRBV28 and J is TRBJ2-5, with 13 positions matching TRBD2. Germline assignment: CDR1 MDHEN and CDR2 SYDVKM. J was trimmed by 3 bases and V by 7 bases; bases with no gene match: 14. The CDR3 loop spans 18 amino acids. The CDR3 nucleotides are TGTGCCAGCACCTCATGGGCGGAGACTAGCGGGGGGAAAGAGACCCAGTACTTC. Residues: CASTSWAETSGGKETQYF.

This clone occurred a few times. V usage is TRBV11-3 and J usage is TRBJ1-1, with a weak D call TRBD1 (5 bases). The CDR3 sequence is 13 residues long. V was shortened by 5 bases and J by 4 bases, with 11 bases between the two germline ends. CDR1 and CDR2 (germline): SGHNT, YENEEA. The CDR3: CASSPAGVTEAFF. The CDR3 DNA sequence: TGTGCCAGCAGCCCAGCGGGGGTCACTGAAGCTTTCTTT. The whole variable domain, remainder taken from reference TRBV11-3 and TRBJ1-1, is EAGVVQSPRYKIIEKKQPVAFWCNPISGHNTLYWYLQNLGQGPELLIRYENEEAVDDSQLPKDRFSAERLKGVDSTLKIQPAELGDSAVYLCASSPAGVTEAFFGQGTRLTVV.

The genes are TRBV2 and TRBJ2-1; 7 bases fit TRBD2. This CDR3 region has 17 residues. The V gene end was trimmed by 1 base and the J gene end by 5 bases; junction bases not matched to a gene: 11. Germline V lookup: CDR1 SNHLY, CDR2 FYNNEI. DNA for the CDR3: TGTGCCAGCAGTGAAGGGGTAGGAGCGGGGAACGACAATGAGCAGTTCTTC. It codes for CASSEGVGAGNDNEQFF.

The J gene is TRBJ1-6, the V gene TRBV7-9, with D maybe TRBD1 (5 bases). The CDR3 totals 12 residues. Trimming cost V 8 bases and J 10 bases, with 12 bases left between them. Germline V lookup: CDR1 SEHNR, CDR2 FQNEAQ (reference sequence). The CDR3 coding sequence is TGTGCCAGCCGGGGGGGACGATCACCCCTCCACTTT. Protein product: CASRGGRSPLHF.

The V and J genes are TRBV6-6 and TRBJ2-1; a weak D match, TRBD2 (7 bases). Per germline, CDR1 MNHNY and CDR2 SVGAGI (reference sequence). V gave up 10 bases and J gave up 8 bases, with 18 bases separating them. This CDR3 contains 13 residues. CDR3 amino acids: CATRGGSGDEQFF. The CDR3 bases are TGTGCCACCAGGGGCGGGAGTGGGGATGAGCAGTTCTTC.

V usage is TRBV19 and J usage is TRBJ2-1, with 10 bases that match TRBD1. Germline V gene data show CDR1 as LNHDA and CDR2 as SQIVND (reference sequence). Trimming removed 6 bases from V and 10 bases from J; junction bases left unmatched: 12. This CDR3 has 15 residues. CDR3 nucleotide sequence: TGTGCCAGTAGCGGAACCGGGACAGGGGCTCGAGAGCAGTTCTTC. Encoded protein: CASSGTGTGAREQFF.

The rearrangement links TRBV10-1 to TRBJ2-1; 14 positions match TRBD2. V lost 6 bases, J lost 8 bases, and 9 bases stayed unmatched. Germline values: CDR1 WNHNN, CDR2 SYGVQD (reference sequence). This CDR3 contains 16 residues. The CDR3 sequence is CASSYGLAGGKDEQFF. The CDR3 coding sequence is TGCGCCAGCAGCTATGGACTAGCGGGAGGAAAGGATGAGCAGTTCTTC.

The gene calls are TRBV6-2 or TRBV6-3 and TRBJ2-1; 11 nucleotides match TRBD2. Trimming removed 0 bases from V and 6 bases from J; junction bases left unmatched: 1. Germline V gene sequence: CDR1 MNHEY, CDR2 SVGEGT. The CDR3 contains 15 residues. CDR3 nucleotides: TGTGCCAGCAGTTACTCCACTAGCGGGAGCAATGAGCAGTTCTTC. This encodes CASSYSTSGSNEQFF.

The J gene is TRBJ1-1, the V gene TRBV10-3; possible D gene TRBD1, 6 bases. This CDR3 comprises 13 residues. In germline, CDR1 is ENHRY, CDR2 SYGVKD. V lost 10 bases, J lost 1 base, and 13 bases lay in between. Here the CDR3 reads CATGQSANTEAFF. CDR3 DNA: TGTGCCACTGGACAGTCGGCGAACACTGAAGCTTTCTTT.

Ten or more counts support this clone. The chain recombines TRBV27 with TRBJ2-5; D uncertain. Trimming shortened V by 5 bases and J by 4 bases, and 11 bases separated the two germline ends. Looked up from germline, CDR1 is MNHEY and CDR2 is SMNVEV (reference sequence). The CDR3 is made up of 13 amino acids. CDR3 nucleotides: TGTGCCAGCAGTCAAGCCCGTGGAGAGACCCAGTACTTC. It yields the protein CASSQARGETQYF.

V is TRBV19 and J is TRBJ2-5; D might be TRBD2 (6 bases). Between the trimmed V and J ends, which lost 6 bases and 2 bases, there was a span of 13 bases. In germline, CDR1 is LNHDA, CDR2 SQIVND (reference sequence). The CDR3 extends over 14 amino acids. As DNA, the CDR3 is TGTGCCAGTAGCCGGGGAGGCTATCAAGAGACCCAGTACTTC. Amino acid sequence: CASSRGGYQETQYF.

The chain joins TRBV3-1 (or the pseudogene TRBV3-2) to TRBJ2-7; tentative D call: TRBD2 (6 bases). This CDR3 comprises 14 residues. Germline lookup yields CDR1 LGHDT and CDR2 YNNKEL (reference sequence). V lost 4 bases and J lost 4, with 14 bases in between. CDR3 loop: CASSLRHGGYEQYV. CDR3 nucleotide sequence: TGTGCCAGCAGCCTCCGCCACGGGGGTTACGAGCAGTACGTC.

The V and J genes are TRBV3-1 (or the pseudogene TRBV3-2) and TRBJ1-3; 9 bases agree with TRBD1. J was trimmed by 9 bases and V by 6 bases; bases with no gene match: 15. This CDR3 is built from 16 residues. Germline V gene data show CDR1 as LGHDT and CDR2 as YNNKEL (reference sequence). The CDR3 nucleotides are TGTGCCAGCAGGGCAGTGGACAGGGGTTTCCAGAGCACCATATATTTT. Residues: CASRAVDRGFQSTIYF.

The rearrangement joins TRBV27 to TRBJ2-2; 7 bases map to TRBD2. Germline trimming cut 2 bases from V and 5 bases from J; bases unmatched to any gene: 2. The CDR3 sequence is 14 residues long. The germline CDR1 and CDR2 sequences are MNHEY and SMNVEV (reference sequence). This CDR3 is CASSLAGETGELFF. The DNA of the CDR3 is TGTGCCAGCAGTTTAGCGGGGGAGACCGGGGAGCTGTTTTTT.

The CDR3 protein is CASSRARDQPQHF. The DNA for the CDR3 is TGTGCCAGCAGCCGGGCCAGGGATCAGCCCCAGCATTTT. The chain employs TRBV7-8 and TRBJ1-5, with D perhaps TRBD1 (5 bases). The CDR3 covers 13 residues. Per the germline V gene, CDR1 is SGHVS and CDR2 is FQNEAQ. The V end lost 5 bases, the J end lost 5 bases, and 10 bases lay between the germline ends. Filled out from reference TRBV7-8 and TRBJ1-5, the complete variable domain reads GAGVSQSPRYKVAKRGQDVALRCDPISGHVSLFWYQQALGQGPEFLTYFQNEAQLDKSGLPSDRFFAERPEGSVSTLKIQRTQQEDSAVYLCASSRARDQPQHFGDGTRLSIL.

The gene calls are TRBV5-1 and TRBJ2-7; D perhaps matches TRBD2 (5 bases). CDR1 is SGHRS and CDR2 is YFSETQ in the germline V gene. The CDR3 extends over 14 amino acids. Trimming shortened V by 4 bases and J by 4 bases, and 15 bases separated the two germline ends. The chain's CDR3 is CASSPGGRGYEQYV. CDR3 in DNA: TGCGCCAGCAGCCCCGGTGGCAGAGGGTACGAGCAGTACGTC.

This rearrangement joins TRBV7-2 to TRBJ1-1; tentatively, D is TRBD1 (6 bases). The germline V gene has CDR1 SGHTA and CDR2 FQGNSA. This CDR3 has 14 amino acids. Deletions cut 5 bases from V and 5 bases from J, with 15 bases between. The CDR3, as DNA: TGTGCCAGCAGCCGGGACAATCTTTTTACTGAAGCTTTCTTT. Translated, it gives CASSRDNLFTEAFF.

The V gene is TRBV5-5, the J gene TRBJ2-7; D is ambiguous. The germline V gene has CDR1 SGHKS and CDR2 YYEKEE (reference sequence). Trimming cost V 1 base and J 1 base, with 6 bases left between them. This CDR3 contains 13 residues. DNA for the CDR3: TGTGCCAGCAGCTTGAGGAGTTCCTACGAGCAGTACGTC. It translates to CASSLRSSYEQYV.

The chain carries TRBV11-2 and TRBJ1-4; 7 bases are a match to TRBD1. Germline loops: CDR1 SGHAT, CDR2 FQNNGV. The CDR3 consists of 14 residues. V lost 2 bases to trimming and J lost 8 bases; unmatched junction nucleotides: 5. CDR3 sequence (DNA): TGTGCCAGCAGCTTAAGCCCCAGGGGGGAAAAACTGTTTTTT. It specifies CASSLSPRGEKLFF.

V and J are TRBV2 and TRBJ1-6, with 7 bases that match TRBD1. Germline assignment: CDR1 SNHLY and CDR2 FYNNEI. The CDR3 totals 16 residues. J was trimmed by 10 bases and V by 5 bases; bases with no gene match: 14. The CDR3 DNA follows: TGTGCCAGCAGTTACCCCCGACAGGGAGGTCGATCACCCCTCCACTTT. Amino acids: CASSYPRQGGRSPLHF.

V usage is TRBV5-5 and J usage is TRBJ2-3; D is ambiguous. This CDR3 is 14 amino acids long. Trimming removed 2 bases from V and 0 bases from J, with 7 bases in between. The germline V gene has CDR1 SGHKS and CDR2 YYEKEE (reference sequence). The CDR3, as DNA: TGTGCCAGCAGCTTTTGGCCTAGCACAGATACGCAGTATTTT. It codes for CASSFWPSTDTQYF.

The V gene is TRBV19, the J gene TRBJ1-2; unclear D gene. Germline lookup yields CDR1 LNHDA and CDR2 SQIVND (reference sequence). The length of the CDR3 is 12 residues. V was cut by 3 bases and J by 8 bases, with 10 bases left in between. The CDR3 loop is CASSINRRGYTF. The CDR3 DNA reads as TGTGCCAGTAGTATTAACAGACGGGGCTACACCTTC. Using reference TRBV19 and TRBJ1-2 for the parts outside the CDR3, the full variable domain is DGGITQSPKYLFRKEGQNVTLSCEQNLNHDAMYWYRQDPGQGLRLIYYSQIVNDFQKGDIAEGYSVSREKKESFPLTVTSAQKNPTAFYLCASSINRRGYTFGSGTRLTVV.

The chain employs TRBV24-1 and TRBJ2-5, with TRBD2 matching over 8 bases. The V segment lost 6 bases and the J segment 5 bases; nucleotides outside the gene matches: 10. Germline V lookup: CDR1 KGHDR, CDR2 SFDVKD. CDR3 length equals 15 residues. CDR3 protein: CATSSSGIGSETQYF. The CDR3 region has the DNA TGTGCCACCAGTAGTAGCGGGATTGGCTCGGAGACCCAGTACTTC.